Detailed here is one T cell receptor beta chain. The data were taken from a study of cytomegalovirus exposure and HLA in healthy donors. This PCR relied on a set of 60 Vbeta primers and 13 Jbeta primers. Sequencing used immunoSEQ multiplex PCR; TCRdb keeps in-frame clones, though not all of them. The sample has roughly 150,000 clones, about three quarters seen once. Unmatched junction bases numbered 13, after V lost 6 bases and J lost 5 bases. The germline CDR1 and CDR2 sequences are SGHNT and YYREEE (reference sequence). The CDR3 covers 16 residues. The sequenced material came from PBMCs. The chain is built from TRBV5-4 and TRBJ2-1, with 8 bases matching TRBD2. The clonotype originates from a male donor in good health and CMV-seronegative. CDR3 residues: CASTPGGGRVNNEQFF. CDR3 coding DNA: TGTGCCAGCACCCCCGGGGGGGGCAGGGTCAACAATGAGCAGTTCTTC.